This T cell receptor beta chain comes out of a study of T cells in Graves' hyperthyroidism and ophthalmopathy. RNA transcripts served as the template for amplifying TCR beta CDR3 regions. Researchers ran a first-round RT-PCR on the TCR CDR3 using the HTBI primer set. TCRdb passed the multiplex PCR reads through MiXCR, listing each CDR3 protein once. The sample shows roughly 290,000 distinct CDR3 sequences, 17% of them seen only once. The sample taken for sequencing was blood. The sequence came from a woman aged 60-70 years with Graves' ophthalmopathy.

The CDR3 bases are TGCGCCAGCAGCTTGGCCGCGGGGTCTTATGGGGCCAACGTCCTGACTTTC. This encodes CASSLAAGSYGANVLTF. The chain couples TRBV5-1 to TRBJ2-6; maybe TRBD2 (6 bases). The ends were cut back, 0 bases at V and 3 bases at J, with 13 bases in the middle. The CDR3 extends over 17 amino acids. From germline, CDR1 is SGHRS and CDR2 YFSETQ. Using reference TRBV5-1 and TRBJ2-6 for the parts outside the CDR3, the full variable domain is KAGVTQTPRYLIKTRGQQVTLSCSPISGHRSVSWYQQTPGQGLQFLFEYFSETQRNKGNFPGRFSGRQFSNSRSEMNVSTLELGDSALYLCASSLAAGSYGANVLTFGAGSRLTVL.